This T cell receptor (beta chain) was documented in a study of OX40 agonist ivuxolimab in advanced cancers. Study-level information: Three patients got partial responses; one had hepatocellular carcinoma and two had cutaneous melanoma.

The CDR3 sequence is 14 residues long. V was cut by 2 bases and J by 4 bases, with 11 bases left in between. CDR1 is MNHEY, CDR2 SVGAGI, per germline. The table came from immunoSEQ multiplex PCR; TCRdb's copy has only in-frame clones and leaves some out. The profile covers 65,000 to 95,000 clones, with around 82% appearing a single time and over 2% taken by the ten largest. Sequencing used CD4+ or CD8+ T cells sorted from blood, obtained in a trial of the OX40 agonist ivuxolimab. The chain couples TRBV6-5 to TRBJ2-5; tentatively, D is TRBD2 (5 bases). This clonotype originated in an adult with an advanced solid tumor such as melanoma, head and neck, liver or kidney cancer. The CDR3 bases are TGTGCCAGCAGTTACAGGCAAGGAGGAGAGACCCAGTACTTC. Its translation: CASSYRQGGETQYF.